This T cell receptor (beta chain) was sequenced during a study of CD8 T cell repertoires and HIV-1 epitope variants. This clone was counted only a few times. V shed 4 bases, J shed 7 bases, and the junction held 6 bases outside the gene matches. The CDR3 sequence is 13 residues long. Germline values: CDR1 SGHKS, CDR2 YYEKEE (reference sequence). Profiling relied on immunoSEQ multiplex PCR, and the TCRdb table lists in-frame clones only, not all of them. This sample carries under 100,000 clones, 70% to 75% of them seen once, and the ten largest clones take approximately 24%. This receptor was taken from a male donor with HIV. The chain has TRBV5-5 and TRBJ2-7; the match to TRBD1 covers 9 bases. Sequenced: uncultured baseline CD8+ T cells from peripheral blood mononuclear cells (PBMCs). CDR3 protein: CASSAGQGLEQYF. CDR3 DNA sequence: TGTGCCAGCAGCGCGGGACAGGGCTTAGAGCAGTACTTC.